This T cell receptor (beta chain) was identified during a study of cytomegalovirus exposure and HLA in healthy donors. J gave up 4 bases and V 2 bases, and 6 bases lay outside the gene matches. CDR1 SGDLS and CDR2 YYNGEE come from the germline V gene. The CDR3 is 18 amino acids. The primer mix had 60 Vbeta and 13 Jbeta primers. Sequencing used immunoSEQ multiplex PCR; TCRdb keeps in-frame clones, though not all of them. The sample yields around 120,000 clones, 75% to 90% seen once. Sequencing was performed on PBMCs. This rearrangement joins TRBV9 to TRBJ2-6, with TRBD2 matching over 13 bases. This sequence was found in a female donor in good health and CMV-seropositive. CDR3 DNA sequence: TGTGCCAGCAGCGTCACTAGCGGGGGGGCCCTGGGGGCCAACGTCCTGACTTTC. Its translation: CASSVTSGGALGANVLTF.